The 9 T cell receptor beta chains below all came from one sample that was sequenced in a study of T-cell reconstitution after alpha-beta-depleted transplantation in children (dated by TCRdb to 2016 to 2018). The library was obtained by PCR. Data came from an Illumina HiSeq 2500. Molecular barcoding was employed in the preparation of TCR libraries, with unique molecular identifiers being used to normalize TCRbeta repertoire quantification. TCRdb reworked the public reads: Q25 trimming with fastp, MiXCR clone assembly, productive beta chains retained. Each entry is one CDR3 protein sequence, shown with its most common DNA and genes. This sample gives about 110,000 distinct CDR3 sequences in total; over 9% of them show up just once. The ten most abundant clones make up 8% to 9.5% of the sample. Here the sequenced sample was PBMCs from the stem cell graft donor, taken from the stem cell graft. The receptors shown here come from a human donor who donated a stem cell graft to a child with acute lymphoblastic leukemia.

This clonotype occurred many times. J is TRBJ2-5 and V is TRBV20-1; 8 bases match TRBD1. With V trimmed by 6 bases and J by 0 bases, 12 bases remained unmatched. Germline CDR1 is DFQATT and CDR2 is SNEGSKA (reference sequence). The CDR3 is 16 residues long. CDR3 sequence (DNA): TGCAGTGCAACAGCTCCCAAGGACAGGGACCAAGAGACCCAGTACTTC. The encoded protein is CSATAPKDRDQETQYF.

This chain connects TRBV2 to TRBJ2-4; the D gene could be TRBD1 or TRBD2 (5 bases each). This CDR3 is 15 amino acids long. With 4 bases removed from V and 1 base from J, the gap between germline ends came to 11 bases. The V gene's germline CDR1 is SNHLY and CDR2 FYNNEI. CDR3 residues: CASSGTGAAKNIQYF. In DNA form, the CDR3 reads TGTGCCAGCAGTGGGACCGGGGCCGCCAAAAACATTCAGTACTTC.

The table lists this clonotype with many counts. The V gene is TRBV6-2 or TRBV6-3, the J gene TRBJ1-4, with 8 bases aligning to TRBD1. The CDR3 is 17 residues long. The V gene end was trimmed by 0 bases and the J gene end by 8 bases; junction bases not matched to a gene: 11. CDR1 and CDR2 (germline): MNHEY, SVGEGT. In nucleotides, the CDR3 is TGTGCCAGCAGTTACTCGATGAGCGGACAGGGCCGCGAAAAACTGTTTTTT. This translates into CASSYSMSGQGREKLFF.

This clonotype appeared many times. CDR3 amino acids: CASSPSTGGGHQPQHF. The CDR3 nucleotides are TGTGCCAGCAGTCCTTCAACAGGGGGAGGGCATCAGCCCCAGCATTTT. The V call is TRBV12-3 or TRBV12-4, the J call TRBJ1-5, with 8 positions matching TRBD1. V lost 5 bases, J lost 5 bases, and 11 bases stayed unmatched. CDR3 size: 16 residues.

A note on this clonotype: With a much larger clone just one base away, this may be a read error. The chain links TRBV20-1 to TRBJ2-7; D tentatively fits TRBD1 or TRBD2 (6 bases each). Germline CDR1 is DFQATT and CDR2 is SNEGSKA (reference sequence). This CDR3 is built from 16 residues. CDR3 in amino acids: CTARGPEGEVGYEQYF. CDR3 bases: TGCACTGCTAGAGGACCCGAGGGGGAGGTCGGCTACGAGCAGTACTTC.

Ten or more counts support this clonotype. The rearrangement joins TRBV7-3 to TRBJ2-1, with D hard to call. The CDR3 spans 15 residues. Trimming pared 4 bases from V and 3 bases from J, leaving 13 bases between. The germline gives CDR1 SGHTA, CDR2 FQGTGA. The DNA for the CDR3 is TGTGCCAGCAGCTCCTTCATAGGGAACTACAATGAGCAGTTCTTC. Translated: CASSSFIGNYNEQFF.

This clonotype was recorded at least ten times. This chain connects TRBV6-5 to TRBJ2-3; D might be TRBD1 or TRBD2, each matching 5 bases. Trimming removed 5 bases from V and 2 bases from J, with 11 bases in between. Germline V gene lookup returns CDR1 MNHEY and CDR2 SVGAGI. CDR3 size: 14 residues. The CDR3 here is CASSRGDNTDTQYF. The CDR3 DNA reads TGTGCCAGCAGTAGGGGAGACAACACAGATACGCAGTATTTT.

By share of the sample, this clonotype is medium-sized. The chain employs TRBV12-3 or TRBV12-4 and TRBJ2-5; 9 nucleotides align to TRBD2. V lost 7 bases and J lost 5; bases outside the gene matches: 14. The CDR3 consists of 16 residues. The CDR3 DNA reads TGTGCCAGCACCAAGGCGTCTAGCGGGGTGGGGGAGACCCAGTACTTC. This translates into CASTKASSGVGETQYF.

This clonotype has ten or more counts. The genes are TRBV12-3 or TRBV12-4 and TRBJ2-5; 9 bases agree with TRBD2. The CDR3 is made up of 14 amino acids. V gave up 3 bases and J gave up 1 base; unmatched junction bases: 0. For the CDR3, the DNA is TGTGCCAGCAGTTTGGGACTAGCCCAAGAGACCCAGTACTTC. Protein: CASSLGLAQETQYF.